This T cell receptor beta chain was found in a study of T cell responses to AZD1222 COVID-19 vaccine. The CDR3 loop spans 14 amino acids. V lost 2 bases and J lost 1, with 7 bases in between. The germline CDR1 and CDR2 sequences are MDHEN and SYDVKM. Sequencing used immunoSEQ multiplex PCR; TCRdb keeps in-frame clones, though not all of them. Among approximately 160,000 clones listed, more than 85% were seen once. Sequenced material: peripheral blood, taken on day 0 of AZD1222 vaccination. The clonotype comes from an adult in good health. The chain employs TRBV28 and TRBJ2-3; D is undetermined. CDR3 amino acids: CASSLVRRTDTQYF. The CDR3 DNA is TGTGCCAGCAGTTTAGTGCGCCGCACAGATACGCAGTATTTT.